This T cell receptor beta chain emerged from a study of T cells after yellow fever vaccination. Study-level results: Peak timing came faster in the weaker secondary response, day 5 versus 15. Clonotype sharing between CD4 and CD8 compartments was small.

TCRdb ran MiXCR on the 5' RACE reads and lists one entry per CDR3 protein. In the table there are 150,000 to 200,000 distinct CDR3 sequences, approximately 9.9% of which are singletons. The germline gives CDR1 MNHEY, CDR2 SMNVEV (reference sequence). With V trimmed by 6 bases and J by 5 bases, 7 bases remained unmatched. The length of the CDR3 is 15 residues. With respect to this clonotype: The antigen is not known.

The sequence came from a man between 18 and 29 years old who received the YFV17D yellow fever vaccine. This chain links TRBV27 with TRBJ2-5; 12 bases map to TRBD1. The specimen comprised CD8+ T cells sorted from PBMCs, sampled 15 days after the yellow fever booster vaccination. The CDR3 sequence: CASSTGTGGWETQYF. The CDR3 DNA sequence: TGTGCCAGCAGCACCGGGACAGGGGGCTGGGAGACCCAGTACTTC.